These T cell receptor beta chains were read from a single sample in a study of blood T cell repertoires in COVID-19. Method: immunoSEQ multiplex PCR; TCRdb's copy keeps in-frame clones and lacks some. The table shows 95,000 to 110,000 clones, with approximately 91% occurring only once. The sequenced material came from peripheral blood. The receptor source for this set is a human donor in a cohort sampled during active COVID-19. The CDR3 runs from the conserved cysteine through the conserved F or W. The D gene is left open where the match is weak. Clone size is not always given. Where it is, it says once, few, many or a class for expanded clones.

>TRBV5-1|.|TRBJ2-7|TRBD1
CASSPPGQTYEQYF
TGCGCCAGCAGCCCCCCGGGACAGACCTACGAGCAGTACTTC
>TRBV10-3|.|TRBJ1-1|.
CAISEKLGGTEAFF
TGTGCCATCAGTGAGAAATTGGGAGGCACTGAAGCTTTCTTT
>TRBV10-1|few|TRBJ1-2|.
CASSDRKGYGYTF
TGCGCCAGCAGTGATCGGAAGGGGTATGGCTACACCTTC
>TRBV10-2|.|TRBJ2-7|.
CASSEGKGTKQYF
TGCGCCAGCAGTGAGGGGAAGGGGACAAAGCAGTACTTC
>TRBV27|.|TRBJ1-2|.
CASSFSRTPARLNGYTF
TGTGCCAGCAGTTTCTCCCGTACCCCGGCGAGGTTGAATGGCTACACCTTC
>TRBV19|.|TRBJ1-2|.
CASSTRGSAPALSNYGYTF
TGTGCCAGTAGTACAAGGGGTTCGGCCCCGGCCCTATCTAACTATGGCTACACCTTC
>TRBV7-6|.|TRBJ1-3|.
CASSLGTEPGNTIYF
TGTGCCAGCAGCTTAGGGACAGAACCTGGAAACACCATATATTTT
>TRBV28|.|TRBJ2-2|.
CASSPAGQDHTGELFF
TGTGCCAGCAGCCCAGCGGGACAGGACCACACCGGGGAGCTGTTTTTT
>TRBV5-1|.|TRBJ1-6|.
CASSLVGAPDSPLHF
TGCGCCAGCAGCTTGGTAGGGGCCCCGGATTCACCCCTCCACTTT
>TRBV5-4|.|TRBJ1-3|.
CASSPGRFGNTIYF
TGTGCCAGCAGCCCAGGCAGGTTTGGAAACACCATATATTTT
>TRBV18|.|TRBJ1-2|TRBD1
CASSLGTGGTDGYTF
TGTGCCAGCTCACTCGGGACAGGGGGCACTGATGGCTACACCTTC
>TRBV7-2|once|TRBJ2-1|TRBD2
CASSASGGLSSYNEQFF
TGTGCCAGCAGCGCTAGCGGGGGGCTGAGCTCCTACAATGAGCAGTTCTTC
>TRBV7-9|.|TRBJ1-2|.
CASSLDLTGSVGYTF
TGTGCCAGCAGCTTGGATCTCACAGGGTCAGTGGGCTACACCTTC
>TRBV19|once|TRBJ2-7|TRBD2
CASSITSGYSYEQYF
TGTGCCAGTAGCATTACTAGCGGGTACTCCTACGAGCAGTACTTC
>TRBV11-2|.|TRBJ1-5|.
CASSLTWESNQPQHF
TGTGCCAGCAGCTTAACGTGGGAGAGCAATCAGCCCCAGCATTTT
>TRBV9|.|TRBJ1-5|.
CASSVEGHYDQPQHF
TGTGCCAGCAGCGTAGAGGGGCACTATGATCAGCCCCAGCATTTT
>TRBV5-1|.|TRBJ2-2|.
CASSLRTVDTGELFF
TGCGCCAGCAGCCTACGGACAGTAGACACCGGGGAGCTGTTTTTT
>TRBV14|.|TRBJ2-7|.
CASSRTGILKDF
TGTGCCAGCAGCCGTACAGGGATCCTCAAAGACTTC
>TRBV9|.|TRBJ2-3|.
CASSVDRGRAPDTQYF
TGTGCCAGCAGCGTAGATCGGGGTAGGGCCCCAGATACGCAGTATTTT
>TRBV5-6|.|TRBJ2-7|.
CASSLGRPGSQQYF
TGTGCCAGCAGCTTGGGGCGACCGGGGAGTCAGCAGTACTTC
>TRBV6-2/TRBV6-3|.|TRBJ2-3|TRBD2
CASSYMAGGREDTQYF
TGTGCCAGCAGTTATATGGCGGGAGGGCGTGAAGATACGCAGTATTTT
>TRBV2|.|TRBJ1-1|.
CASSESTEAFF
TGTGCCAGCAGTGAGAGCACTGAAGCTTTCTTT
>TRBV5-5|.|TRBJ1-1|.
CASSLWGREAFF
TGTGCCAGCAGCTTGTGGGGCAGGGAAGCTTTCTTT
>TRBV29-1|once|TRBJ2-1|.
CSVGQSSYNEQFF
TGCAGCGTCGGACAGAGCTCCTACAATGAGCAGTTCTTC
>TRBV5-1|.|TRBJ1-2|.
CASSPRQTSQRDYGYTF
TGCGCCAGCAGCCCTCGACAGACAAGCCAAAGGGACTATGGCTACACCTTC
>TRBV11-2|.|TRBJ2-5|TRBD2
CASRKTSGQETQYF
TGTGCCAGCAGGAAGACTAGCGGCCAAGAGACCCAGTACTTC
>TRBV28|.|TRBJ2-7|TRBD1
CASSGTGARAYEQYF
TGTGCCAGCAGTGGGACAGGGGCCCGGGCCTACGAGCAGTACTTC
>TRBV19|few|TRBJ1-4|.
CASSISIRVLNEKLFF
TGTGCCAGTAGTATTTCGATCAGGGTTCTGAATGAAAAACTGTTTTTT
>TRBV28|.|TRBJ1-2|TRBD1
CASTRTGLGGYTF
TGTGCCAGTACCCGGACAGGGCTTGGGGGCTACACCTTC
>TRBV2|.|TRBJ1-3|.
CASSAGLSSGNTIYF
TGTGCCAGCAGCGCAGGGCTTAGCTCTGGAAACACCATATATTTT
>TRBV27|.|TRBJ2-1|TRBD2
CASSYLADNNEQFF
TGTGCCAGCAGTTATCTAGCGGATAACAATGAGCAGTTCTTC
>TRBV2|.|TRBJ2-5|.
CASSESNSQETQYF
TGTGCCAGCAGTGAATCTAACAGTCAAGAGACCCAGTACTTC
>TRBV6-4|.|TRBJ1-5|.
CASSDSIGGGNQPQHF
TGTGCCAGCAGTGACTCGATCGGGGGAGGTAATCAGCCCCAGCATTTT
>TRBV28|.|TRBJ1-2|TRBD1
CASSLDRGYGYTF
TGTGCCAGCAGTCTAGACAGGGGTTATGGCTACACCTTC
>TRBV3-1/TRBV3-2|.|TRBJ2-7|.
CASSPTGSRGYEQYF
TGTGCCAGCAGCCCTACCGGGTCAAGAGGCTACGAGCAGTACTTC
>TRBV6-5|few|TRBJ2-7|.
CASSLGQFGEQYF
TGTGCCAGCAGCCTTGGACAGTTCGGGGAGCAGTACTTC
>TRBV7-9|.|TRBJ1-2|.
CASSPQGPGYGYTF
TGTGCCAGCAGCCCGCAGGGTCCGGGCTATGGCTACACCTTC
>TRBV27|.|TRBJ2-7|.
CASSSFQGKEQYF
TGTGCCAGCAGCTCATTCCAGGGGAAAGAGCAGTACTTC
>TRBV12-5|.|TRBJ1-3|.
CASGLVLSRTSGNTIYF
TGTGCTAGTGGTTTGGTACTCTCCCGAACCTCTGGAAACACCATATATTTT
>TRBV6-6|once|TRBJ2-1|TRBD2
CASSYPSASGTNEQFF
TGTGCCAGCAGTTACCCTTCGGCTAGCGGGACAAATGAGCAGTTCTTC
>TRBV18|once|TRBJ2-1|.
CASSPRYTRSYNEQFF
TGTGCCAGCTCACCCCGTTATACCAGATCCTACAATGAGCAGTTCTTC
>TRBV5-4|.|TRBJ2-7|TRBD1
CASSLVGQSYEQYF
TGTGCCAGCAGCTTGGTGGGACAGAGCTACGAGCAGTACTTC
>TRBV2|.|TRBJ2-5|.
CASSRNGQTQETQYF
TGTGCCAGCAGCCGGAACGGACAAACCCAAGAGACCCAGTACTTC
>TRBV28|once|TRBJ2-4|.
CASSNPGARERIIQYF
TGTGCCAGCAGCAATCCGGGAGCCAGGGAGCGAATCATTCAGTACTTC
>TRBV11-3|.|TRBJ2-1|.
CASSPFRGSSYNEQFF
TGTGCCAGCAGCCCCTTTCGCGGTAGCTCCTACAATGAGCAGTTCTTC
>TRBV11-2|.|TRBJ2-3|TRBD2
CASSSPPGSGRAGDTQYF
TGTGCCAGCAGCTCCCCCCCCGGTAGCGGGAGGGCCGGGGATACGCAGTATTTT
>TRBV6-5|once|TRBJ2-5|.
CASSYRVAQQETQYF
TGTGCCAGCAGTTACCGGGTAGCGCAACAAGAGACCCAGTACTTC
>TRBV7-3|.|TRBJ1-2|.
CASSLGGQNYGYTF
TGTGCCAGCAGCTTAGGTGGGCAGAACTATGGCTACACCTTC
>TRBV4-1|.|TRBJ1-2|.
CASSQGPTNYGYTF
TGCGCCAGCAGCCAAGGTCCTACTAACTATGGCTACACCTTC
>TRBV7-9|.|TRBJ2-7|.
CASSLLEGEQYF
TGTGCCAGCAGCTTGTTGGAGGGCGAGCAGTACTTC
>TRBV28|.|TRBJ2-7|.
CASSLEPIYEQYF
TGTGCCAGCAGTTTGGAGCCAATTTACGAGCAGTACTTC
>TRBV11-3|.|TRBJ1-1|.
CASIKNPAGTEAFF
TGTGCCAGCATCAAGAACCCCGCGGGGACTGAAGCTTTCTTT
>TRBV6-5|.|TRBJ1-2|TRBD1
CASRPGQGIGGYTF
TGTGCCAGCAGGCCGGGACAGGGAATCGGTGGCTACACCTTC
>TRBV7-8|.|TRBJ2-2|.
CASSFGGSNTGELFF
TGTGCCAGCAGCTTTGGGGGGTCGAACACCGGGGAGCTGTTTTTT
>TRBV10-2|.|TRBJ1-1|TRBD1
CASTPDRVYTEAFF
TGCGCCAGCACCCCGGACAGGGTGTACACTGAAGCTTTCTTT
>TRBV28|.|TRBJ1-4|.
CASRTGGNEKLFF
TGTGCCAGCAGGACAGGTGGGAATGAAAAACTGTTTTTT
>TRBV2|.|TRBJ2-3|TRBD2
CASSPFGAGGTDTQYF
TGTGCCAGCAGCCCGTTCGGGGCGGGGGGAACAGATACGCAGTATTTT
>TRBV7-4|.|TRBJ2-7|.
CASSLETHYEQYF
TGTGCCAGCAGCTTAGAGACACACTACGAGCAGTACTTC